This paragraph covers one TCR beta chain sequence. Positive CCR7 selection of CD45RO-negative cells yielded the naive CD8 cells, and terminally differentiated effector memory CD45RA+ cells were excluded. TCRdb's table, derived via immunoSEQ multiplex PCR, lists solely in-frame clones and lacks some. The top ten hold around 1.2% of the sample, which has about 2 million clones, about 95% seen once. Between the trimmed V and J ends, which lost 3 bases and 8 bases, there was a span of 11 bases. Looked up from germline, CDR1 is SGDLS and CDR2 is YYNGEE. The CDR3 loop spans 12 amino acids. This entry belongs to a study of shared clonotypes between healthy human individuals.

The rearrangement uses TRBV9 and TRBJ1-2; D perhaps matches TRBD1 (5 bases). Sequenced material: naive CD8+ T cells sorted from blood. This receptor was identified in a young man in good health. The CDR3 reads CASSGTYTGYTF. The CDR3 bases are TGTGCCAGCAGCGGGACATATACGGGCTACACCTTC. The complete variable domain, with remaining parts taken from reference TRBV9 and TRBJ1-2, reads DSGVTQTPKHLITATGQRVTLRCSPRSGDLSVYWYQQSLDQGLQFLIQYYNGEERAKGNILERFSAQQFPDLHSELNLSSLELGDSALYFCASSGTYTGYTFGSGTRLTVV.